This T cell receptor (beta chain) comes out of a study of identical twins (dated by TCRdb to the mid-2010s). About the full investigation: The study deep-sequenced TCR alpha and beta repertoires from monozygotic twins, unrelated adults of various ages and cord blood to test whether fetal clonotypes persist. To rule out contamination, the twin experiments were replicated at different times with different library preparation protocols.

The library was built by means of 5' RACE. This sample was sequenced with an Illumina HiSeq 2000. Template switching added a universal primer binding site, and the final cDNA carried a unique molecular identifier that allowed TCR cDNA molecules to be counted accurately. Specific primers in the conserved constant-segment region were used to synthesize first-strand cDNA for TCR alpha and beta chains. To control for contamination, each cDNA library was double barcoded with a SMART-Mk sample barcode plus Illumina barcodes. TruSeq adapter sequences, together with Illumina sample barcodes, were added in two successive PCR steps. TCR alpha and beta cDNA libraries were sequenced on the Illumina HiSeq platform with custom primers. The authors processed their data as follows. Raw reads were processed with MiGEC to extract unique molecular identifiers, and MiXCR was used to determine CDR3 positions. For each individual, recombination models were inferred using an EM algorithm with the repgenHMM and IGoR tools. The analysis of shared clonotypes was done with the tcR package in R, with sharing normalized by the product of cloneset sizes. Out-of-frame nonproductive sequences were analyzed to study raw recombination free of thymic and clonal selection effects. Clones were called with MiXCR by TCRdb after fastp trimmed the public reads at Q25, and only in-frame beta chains were retained. Identical CDR3 protein sequences are pooled into one entry, listed with their most common genes and DNA. TCRdb's processing, not the study's, gives the V and J calls here. In all, the sample holds 700,000 or so distinct CDR3 sequences, and around 21% of those were seen once. In total, the top ten clones hold around 4.5% of the sample.

A note on this clonotype: Its antigen remains unidentified. One end of the junction does not line up with germline, which may come from a read error.

General study outcomes and caveats: In monozygotic twins, recombination models systematically underestimated out-of-frame TCR alpha sharing, but the models matched the sharing seen between unrelated individuals. Abundant cord blood beta clonotypes had fewer insertions, young adult naive repertoires showed a similar but weaker trend, and memory repertoires showed no such trend. Compared with coincidental sharing between unrelated individuals, an excess of low generation-probability sequences was observed among out-of-frame TCR alpha sequences shared between twins. Because the same donors could not be followed over many years, the conclusions depended on cross-sectional statistical analysis. A weaker excess of twin sharing was found in beta out-of-frame sequences because the signal-to-noise ratio was lowered by fewer shared sequences. Zero-insertion analyses could be partly confounded by invariant T cells such as MAIT and iNKT, though diverse VJ usage argued against such confounding for most clonotypes.

Every donor in the study was a healthy Caucasian. The twin cohort comprised three pairs of female monozygotic twins, all aged roughly 18 to 30 years. Peripheral blood mononuclear cells were used as the source from which RNA for TCR libraries was isolated. CDR3 length: 16 amino acids, cysteine to phenylalanine. Solely the CDR3 DNA is kept, with 48 bases framed from the first base. Taken from the germline V gene (reference sequence), the CDR1 and CDR2 loops are DFQATT and SNEGSKA. The same sample was also studied in work on T cells expressing NK-cell markers. As that second paper reports: Three sorted T-cell subsets (CD3+CD56+NKG2C+, CD3+CD56+NKG2C- and CD3+CD56-NKG2C+) from roughly eight donors had their TCR beta-chain repertoires profiled. Among the eight sequenced donors, seven were HCMV-seropositive and one was HCMV-seronegative. In several experiments an anti-gammadeltaTCR antibody was added to restrict sorting to alphabetaTCR-expressing T cells. In over five donors, the dominant CD3+CD56+NKG2C+ clonotypes were found to rank among the top 10 CD8+ clonotypes and to make up roughly 1.0-7.0% of CD8+ T cells. Those dominant clonotypes were again the most abundant among CD3+CD56-NKG2C+ cells in several donors, at roughly 25-60.1%. Whether the expanded NKG2C-expressing T cell clones were specific for HCMV antigens remained unclear. All eight donors whose samples were sequenced were randomly selected healthy volunteers, three of them men and five women. A commercial ELISA kit detecting HCMV-specific IgG in serum was used to determine HCMV serostatus. For a handful of donors, unsorted PBMC were also used to sequence bulk peripheral blood T-cell repertoires. MIGEC was used to demultiplex reads and group reads by UMI, and MiTCR was used to assemble and quantify clonotypes. To exclude erroneous sequences, only TCR cDNA sequences supported by at least two reads were retained. Downstream repertoire analysis used the tcR package, and clonotypes were matched across fractions by CDR3 nucleotide sequence plus V segment. VDJmatch was used to annotate antigen specificity against VDJdb, with one amino acid substitution allowed in CDR3.

Specimen: PBMCs. This receptor was taken from a woman aged 18-35 years in good health. The chain couples TRBV20-1 to TRBJ2-7; 9 bases in the middle match TRBD2. The CDR3 has the sequence CSAGEAGLANSYEQYF. In nucleotides, the sequence is TGCAGTGCTGGAGAAGCCGGACTAGCGAACTCCTACGAGCAGTACTTC.